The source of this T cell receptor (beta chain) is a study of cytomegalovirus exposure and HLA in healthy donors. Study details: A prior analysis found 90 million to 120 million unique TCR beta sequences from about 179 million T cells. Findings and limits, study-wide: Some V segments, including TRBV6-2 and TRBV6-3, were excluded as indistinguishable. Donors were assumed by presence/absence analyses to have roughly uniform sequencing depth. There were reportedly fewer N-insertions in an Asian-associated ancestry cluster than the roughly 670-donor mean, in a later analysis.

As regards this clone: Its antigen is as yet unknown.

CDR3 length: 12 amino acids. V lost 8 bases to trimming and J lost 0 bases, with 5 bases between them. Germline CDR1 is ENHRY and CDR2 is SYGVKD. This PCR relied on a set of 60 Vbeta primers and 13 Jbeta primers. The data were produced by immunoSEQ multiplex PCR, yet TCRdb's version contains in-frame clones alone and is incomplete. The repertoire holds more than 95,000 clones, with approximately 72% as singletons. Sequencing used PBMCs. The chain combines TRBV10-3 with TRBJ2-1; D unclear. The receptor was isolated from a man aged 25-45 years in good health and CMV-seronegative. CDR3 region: CAIVSSYNEQFF. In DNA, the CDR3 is TGTGCCATCGTCAGCTCCTACAATGAGCAGTTCTTC.